This T cell receptor beta chain was captured in a study of T cell responses to AZD1222 COVID-19 vaccine. The study, taken as a whole, reports: Vaccine-associated CD4 TCRs spanned spike, dominant at 160-218 and 743-854. Females made up more of the donors, who were largely white British, and clonal diversity may have come out too low.

The table lists this clone with a count of one. Its target is not known. The CDR3 is made up of 17 amino acids. Trimming took off 1 base at V and 1 base at J, with 16 bases between the two ends. Per the germline V gene, CDR1 is SGDLS and CDR2 is YYNGEE. The repertoire was sequenced with immunoSEQ multiplex PCR; TCRdb's copy has only in-frame clones and lacks some. The repertoire consists of some 96,000 clones, with roughly 90% occurring once and the leading ten covering about 16%. The receptor comes from an adult who received the AZD1222 COVID-19 vaccine. The rearrangement links TRBV9 to TRBJ2-3; D remains unclear. Sequenced material: peripheral blood, taken 28 days after the second AZD1222 dose. This chain's CDR3 is CASSVHAGSSGTDTQYF. CDR3 DNA sequence: TGTGCCAGCAGCGTACACGCAGGTTCGTCGGGCACAGATACGCAGTATTTT.